This T cell receptor beta chain was captured in a study of cytomegalovirus exposure and HLA in healthy donors. The length of the CDR3 is 13 residues. Looked up from germline, CDR1 is LGHNA and CDR2 is YSLEER. V was cut by 1 base and J by 2 bases, with 3 bases left in between. 60 Vbeta and 13 Jbeta primers were used in PCR. Measured with immunoSEQ multiplex PCR; TCRdb has only the in-frame clones, and not every one. This sample carries around 200,000 clones, approximately 83% of them seen once, and the ten largest clones take approximately 1.5%. This clone was detected a few times. This chain connects TRBV4-3 to TRBJ1-3; no reliable D call. The TCR sequence derives from a girl under 18 in good health and CMV-seronegative. The sample comprised PBMCs. The CDR3 region is CASSQVTGNTIYF. CDR3 nucleotides: TGCGCCAGCAGCCAAGTTACTGGAAACACCATATATTTT.